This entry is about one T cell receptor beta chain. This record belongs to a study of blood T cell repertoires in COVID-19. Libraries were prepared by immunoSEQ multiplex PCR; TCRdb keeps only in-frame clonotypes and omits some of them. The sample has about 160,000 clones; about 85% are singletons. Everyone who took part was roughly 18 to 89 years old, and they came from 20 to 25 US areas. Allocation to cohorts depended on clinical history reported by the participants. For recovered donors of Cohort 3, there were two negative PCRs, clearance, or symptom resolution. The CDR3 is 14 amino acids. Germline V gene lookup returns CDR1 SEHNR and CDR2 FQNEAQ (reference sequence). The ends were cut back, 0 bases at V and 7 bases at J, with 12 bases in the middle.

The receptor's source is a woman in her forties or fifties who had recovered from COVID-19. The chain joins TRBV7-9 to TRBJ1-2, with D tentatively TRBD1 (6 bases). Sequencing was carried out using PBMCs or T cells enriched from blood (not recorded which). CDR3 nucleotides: TGTGCCAGCAGCTTAGCGGCGGCGGGGGCTGGCTACACCTTC. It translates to CASSLAAAGAGYTF.